Presented here are 11 T cell receptor beta chains from one specimen sequenced in a study of cytomegalovirus exposure and HLA in healthy donors. Here immunoSEQ multiplex PCR was the method, and the copy in TCRdb shows in-frame clones only, minus some. The sample holds some 170,000 clones, about 89% seen once. Sequencing was performed on PBMCs. These receptors all come from a man aged 18 to 30 in good health and CMV-seropositive.

The chain links TRBV5-3 to TRBJ2-7; D possibly corresponds to TRBD2 (6 bases). TRBV5-3 is marked as an open reading frame, function uncertain. This CDR3 has 11 amino acids. Trimming took 10 bases from V and 6 from J, leaving 14 bases between them. CDR3 in amino acids: CASTKGGEQYF. The CDR3 DNA follows: TGTGCCTCAACGAAGGGAGGCGAGCAGTACTTC.

V is TRBV29-1 and J is TRBJ2-7, with a possible D match to TRBD2 (5 bases). The V end was cut by 1 base, the J end by 1 base, with 20 bases between. CDR1 and CDR2 (germline): SQVTM, ANQGSEA. The CDR3 runs to 17 residues. The CDR3 sequence is CSVEVTRPGTGSYEQYF. CDR3 coding DNA: TGCAGCGTTGAAGTAACCCGCCCGGGAACGGGGTCCTACGAGCAGTACTTC.

The CDR3 sequence: CASSFDAGTISTDTQYF. The CDR3 DNA reads TGTGCCAGCAGCTTCGATGCTGGGACTATTAGCACAGATACGCAGTATTTT. V is TRBV5-4 and J is TRBJ2-3; 7 bases match TRBD2. Germline values: CDR1 SGHNT, CDR2 YYREEE (reference sequence). The CDR3 is made up of 17 amino acids. V lost 2 bases to trimming and J lost 0 bases; unmatched junction nucleotides: 9.

This clone was seen a few times. This chain uses TRBV6-1 with TRBJ2-5; TRBD2 matches at 10 bases. Germline V lookup: CDR1 MNHNS, CDR2 SASEGT. Losses at the gene ends were 4 bases for V and 1 base for J; bases not matched to a gene: 3. The CDR3 sequence is 15 residues long. The CDR3 DNA reads as TGTGCCAGCAGTGGACTAGCGGGCGGCCAAGAGACCCAGTACTTC. Amino acid sequence: CASSGLAGGQETQYF.

V gene TRBV7-3 combines with J gene TRBJ2-7; D may be TRBD2 (6 bases). The CDR3 spans 14 residues. CDR1 and CDR2 from the germline V gene are SGHTA and FQGTGA. V shed 1 base and J shed 5 bases, with 12 bases lying between them. The CDR3 DNA is TGTGCCAGCAGCTTAAACGGCAGGGAGGACGAGCAGTACTTC. This gives the protein CASSLNGREDEQYF.

V gene TRBV28 combines with J gene TRBJ1-4; 8 bases line up with TRBD1. This CDR3 has 15 residues. The germline CDR1 and CDR2 sequences are MDHEN and SYDVKM. V lost 3 bases to trimming and J lost 4 bases; unmatched junction nucleotides: 4. Here the CDR3 reads CASSFSGGGNEKLFF. In DNA, the CDR3 is TGTGCCAGCAGTTTCTCAGGGGGCGGTAATGAAAAACTGTTTTTT.

The V call is TRBV2, the J call TRBJ2-3; TRBD2 aligns across 10 bases. J was trimmed by 2 bases and V by 5 bases; bases with no gene match: 13. CDR1 is SNHLY, CDR2 FYNNEI, per germline. The CDR3 spans 18 residues. CDR3 loop: CASSPGTSDRLFTDTQYF. The CDR3 bases are TGTGCCAGCAGTCCCGGGACTAGCGATCGTTTGTTCACAGATACGCAGTATTTT. The full variable domain, rest sourced from reference TRBV2 and TRBJ2-3, is EPEVTQTPSHQVTQMGQEVILRCVPISNHLYFYWYRQILGQKVEFLVSFYNNEISEKSEIFDDQFSVERPDGSNFTLKIRSTKLEDSAMYFCASSPGTSDRLFTDTQYFGPGTRLTVL.

The V call is TRBV6-5, the J call TRBJ2-7; no definite D call. The CDR3 is made up of 15 amino acids. V lost 5 bases to trimming and J lost 3 bases, with 17 bases between them. Per germline, CDR1 MNHEY and CDR2 SVGAGI. The CDR3 DNA sequence: TGTGCCAGCAGTAACTATAACAGCCCCAACTACGAGCAGTACTTC. Amino acid sequence: CASSNYNSPNYEQYF.

This clone has just a few counts. The chain combines TRBV7-2 with TRBJ2-7; TRBD2 might be the D (6 bases). The CDR3 is 14 amino acids. V lost 1 base, J lost 2 bases, and 9 bases lay in between. CDR1 is SGHTA and CDR2 is FQGNSA in the germline V gene. DNA for the CDR3: TGTGCCAGCAGCTTAGGGCCGGGGGCCTACGAGCAGTACTTC. Its translation is CASSLGPGAYEQYF.

The rearrangement joins TRBV18 to TRBJ2-3; a weak D match, TRBD2 (6 bases). The ends were cut back, 4 bases at V and 3 bases at J, with 17 bases in the middle. The germline CDR1 and CDR2 sequences are KGHSH and LQKENI. The CDR3 contains 16 residues. For the CDR3, the DNA is TGTGCCAGCTCACGACTGGAAAGCGGGTATACAGATACGCAGTATTTT. Its protein is CASSRLESGYTDTQYF.

The chain has TRBV27 and TRBJ1-2, with a tentative D call TRBD1 (5 bases). V was clipped by 2 bases and J by 8 bases, with 18 bases between them. The CDR3 has 15 amino acids. CDR1 and CDR2 from the germline V gene are MNHEY and SMNVEV (reference sequence). CDR3 nucleotides: TGTGCCAGCAGTTTAGGGGGGGTCCCTCCGGTGGGCTACACCTTC. Translated, it gives CASSLGGVPPVGYTF.